These T cell receptor beta chains were read from a single sample in a study of blood T cell repertoires in COVID-19. The protocol was immunoSEQ multiplex PCR, while the TCRdb copy is restricted to in-frame clones and leaves out a portion. The sample records about 240,000 clones, 83% being singletons. Material for sequencing was PBMCs or T cells enriched from blood (not recorded which). The receptors were sampled from a woman aged 40 to 50 who had been exposed to COVID-19. The CDR3 runs from the conserved cysteine through the conserved F or W. A D gene is named only where the DNA matches it firmly. Clone size appears in some rows only: once, few, many, or a class for an expanded clone.

DNA,CDR3,V,D,size,J
TGCGCCAGCAGCCAAGACAAGAGGAGGACAGATACGCAGTATTTT,CASSQDKRRTDTQYF,TRBV4-3,NA,NA,TRBJ2-3
TGTGCCAGCAGTGAAGCGCTTCGACAGTATTCACCCCTCCACTTT,CASSEALRQYSPLHF,TRBV2,NA,NA,TRBJ1-6
TGTGCCAGCAGCCGAACAGGGGGCGATTCACCCCTCCACTTT,CASSRTGGDSPLHF,TRBV5-5,TRBD1,NA,TRBJ1-6
TGTGCCAGCAGTGGAACAAACAGGGGAAGCAATCAGCCCCAGCATTTT,CASSGTNRGSNQPQHF,TRBV6-1,TRBD1,NA,TRBJ1-5
TGTGCCAGCTTTAACAGGGGTGCCTACGAGCAGTACTTC,CASFNRGAYEQYF,TRBV28,TRBD1,NA,TRBJ2-7
TGTGCCAGCAGCCAGGGGACAGGCCAAAACTATGGCTACACCTTC,CASSQGTGQNYGYTF,TRBV7-8,TRBD1,NA,TRBJ1-2
TGTGCCAGTAGGATGAGTCTGAACACCGGGGAGCTGTTTTTT,CASRMSLNTGELFF,TRBV19,NA,NA,TRBJ2-2
TGTGCCAGCAGCTCCACAGGGAGCACTGAAGCTTTCTTT,CASSSTGSTEAFF,TRBV6-5,NA,NA,TRBJ1-1
TGTGCCAGCAGCTTTTCGGGCGGCGGGGGGGCCGGGGAGACCCAGTACTTC,CASSFSGGGGAGETQYF,TRBV5-5,TRBD2,NA,TRBJ2-5
TGTGCCAGCTCACCTACCACAGGGTTATCCACTGAAGCTTTCTTT,CASSPTTGLSTEAFF,TRBV18,NA,NA,TRBJ1-1
TGTGCCAGCAGCTTAGGCGTAGAATTGAATCAGCCCCAGCATTTT,CASSLGVELNQPQHF,TRBV11-2,NA,NA,TRBJ1-5
TGCGCCAGCAGCCGGGATGGACAGGGTTCCGACGAGCAGTACTTC,CASSRDGQGSDEQYF,TRBV5-1,TRBD1,NA,TRBJ2-7
TGTGCCAGCAGCACAACAGGGGGCTTAGATACGCAGTATTTT,CASSTTGGLDTQYF,TRBV9,TRBD1,NA,TRBJ2-3
TGTGCCAGCAGCTTGGGTTCAGGGGTGACCTACAATGAGCAGTTCTTC,CASSLGSGVTYNEQFF,TRBV5-4,NA,once,TRBJ2-1
TGTGCCAGTAGGGGTTTACTGGGACAGGGGGCCGCAGATACGCAGTATTTT,CASRGLLGQGAADTQYF,TRBV19,TRBD1,NA,TRBJ2-3
TGTGCCAGCAGCCCTTGGTCGACAGGGGCTTTTTCCTACGAGCAGTACTTC,CASSPWSTGAFSYEQYF,TRBV3-1/TRBV3-2,TRBD1,many,TRBJ2-7
TGTGCCAGCAGCCTCTCCGTCCTGAACACTGAAGCTTTCTTT,CASSLSVLNTEAFF,TRBV3-1/TRBV3-2,NA,NA,TRBJ1-1
TGTGCCAGCAGCCCGTCGTACTCACAAGAGACCCAGTACTTC,CASSPSYSQETQYF,TRBV11-2,NA,NA,TRBJ2-5
TGTGCCAGCTCACGGAAAAGTGACAGGGCGCTTGGGAACACTGAAGCTTTCTTT,CASSRKSDRALGNTEAFF,TRBV18,TRBD1,NA,TRBJ1-1
TGTGCCAGCAGCGTATATCCCATAGAAAACACCATATATTTT,CASSVYPIENTIYF,TRBV9,NA,few,TRBJ1-3
TGTGCCAGCAGCTTGGGCTTGGACAGGTCCTACGAGCAGTACTTC,CASSLGLDRSYEQYF,TRBV5-5,TRBD1,NA,TRBJ2-7
TGTGCCAGCAGCGGCTCGGACAGGGGGGGAGAGACCCAGTACTTC,CASSGSDRGGETQYF,TRBV5-6,TRBD1,NA,TRBJ2-5
TGTGCCAGCAGTCCCCAGGAAACCAAAAACATTCAGTACTTC,CASSPQETKNIQYF,TRBV3-1/TRBV3-2,NA,NA,TRBJ2-4
TGTGCCAGCAGTTTATCAAGACATGAACAGCCCCAGCATTTT,CASSLSRHEQPQHF,TRBV28,NA,NA,TRBJ1-5
TGTGCCAGCAGCCCAGGCGGGGAGGGTAACTATGGCTACACCTTC,CASSPGGEGNYGYTF,TRBV7-9,NA,NA,TRBJ1-2
TGTGCCAGCAGCTTAGCGCGGTCCGAGAACACTGAAGCTTTCTTT,CASSLARSENTEAFF,TRBV11-1,NA,once,TRBJ1-1
TGTGCCAGCTCACCCCGGACAGATAACACTGAAGCTTTCTTT,CASSPRTDNTEAFF,TRBV18,NA,few,TRBJ1-1
TGTGCCAGCAGTTTAAGGACAGGGAGGGCTAATTCACCCCTCCACTTT,CASSLRTGRANSPLHF,TRBV28,TRBD1,NA,TRBJ1-6
TGTGCCATCAGTGAGCGAGGAACTGGAAACACCATATATTTT,CAISERGTGNTIYF,TRBV10-3,NA,NA,TRBJ1-3
TGCGCCAGCAGCCTATCTCCGGGACAGGGGGCCTACGAGCAGTACTTC,CASSLSPGQGAYEQYF,TRBV5-1,TRBD1,NA,TRBJ2-7
TGTGCCAGCAGTCCTGGGGGACAGTCATTTGCATTCTATGGCTACACCTTC,CASSPGGQSFAFYGYTF,TRBV7-2,TRBD1,NA,TRBJ1-2
TGCGCCAGCAGCATTCTTCGGAACACCGGGGAGCTGTTTTTT,CASSILRNTGELFF,TRBV5-1,NA,NA,TRBJ2-2
TGTGCCACCAGCATGAATCCCACAGGGGGCTCTGGGGCCAACGTCCTGACTTTC,CATSMNPTGGSGANVLTF,TRBV15,TRBD1,NA,TRBJ2-6
TGCAGTGCTAGTCCCACTAGCGGGGACTCCTACGAGCAGTACTTC,CSASPTSGDSYEQYF,TRBV20-1,TRBD2,NA,TRBJ2-7
TGTGCCAGCAGTCCCTCAGATACGCAGTATTTT,CASSPSDTQYF,TRBV12-3/TRBV12-4,NA,NA,TRBJ2-3
TGTGCTAGTGGTTTGCTGGCAGATAGCAATCAGCCCCAGCATTTT,CASGLLADSNQPQHF,TRBV12-5,NA,NA,TRBJ1-5
TGTGCCAGCCGTAGGGGCAGGCACTACGAGCAGTACTTC,CASRRGRHYEQYF,TRBV12-3/TRBV12-4,NA,NA,TRBJ2-7
TGTGCCAGCAGTAAGGGCGCCGGGGAGTACGAGCAGTACTTC,CASSKGAGEYEQYF,TRBV6-5,NA,NA,TRBJ2-7
TGTGCCAGCAGTTCGGGAGCCTCTGGAAACACCATATATTTT,CASSSGASGNTIYF,TRBV27,NA,NA,TRBJ1-3
TGTGCCAGCAGCCAAAAGTTGGGGCTAGCGGGGCACGAGCAGTACTTC,CASSQKLGLAGHEQYF,TRBV14,TRBD2,NA,TRBJ2-7
TGTGCCAGCAGCAAGGACAGGGGAGCCCTTAATTCACCCCTCCACTTT,CASSKDRGALNSPLHF,TRBV7-3,TRBD1,NA,TRBJ1-6
TGTGCCAGCAGTGCCCTCTGGGACAGTTACAATGAAAAACTGTTTTTT,CASSALWDSYNEKLFF,TRBV2,TRBD1,NA,TRBJ1-4
TGTGCCAGCAGTTACTCTCTGGGGGCAGGACAGCCCCAGCATTTT,CASSYSLGAGQPQHF,TRBV6-5,NA,NA,TRBJ1-5
TGTGCCAGCAGGTTGCTTGGGAGGGGTAATAGCAATCAGCCCCAGCATTTT,CASRLLGRGNSNQPQHF,TRBV27,NA,NA,TRBJ1-5
TGCGCCAGCAGCCCCGACCGGGACAGACCGAGTAGCTACACCTTC,CASSPDRDRPSSYTF,TRBV5-1,TRBD1,NA,TRBJ1-2
TGTGCCAGCAGCAAGGATAGACCAACAACTATGGCCTACGAGCAGTACTTC,CASSKDRPTTMAYEQYF,TRBV5-4,NA,few,TRBJ2-7
TGTGCCAGCAGCTTATTGCGGGGGCGGGGCGAGCAGTACTTC,CASSLLRGRGEQYF,TRBV11-2,NA,few,TRBJ2-7
TGTGCCAGCAGCTTAGCCTCCCTATCAAGCACTAATGAAAAACTGTTTTTT,CASSLASLSSTNEKLFF,TRBV7-9,NA,NA,TRBJ1-4
TGTGCCAGCAGCCCGCGGGACAGCTCTGAAAAACTGTTTTTT,CASSPRDSSEKLFF,TRBV7-2,TRBD1,NA,TRBJ1-4
TGTGCCAGCAGCGCGAGCGGGGGACCCCAAGAGACCCAGTACTTC,CASSASGGPQETQYF,TRBV9,TRBD2,NA,TRBJ2-5
TGTGCCAGCACCCCTCGGGGAGCGGCTAATGAAAAACTGTTTTTT,CASTPRGAANEKLFF,TRBV28,NA,NA,TRBJ1-4
TGTGCCAGCAGCTCCAGCGGGGGCGGAGAGCAGTACTTC,CASSSSGGGEQYF,TRBV7-9,TRBD2,NA,TRBJ2-7
TGTGCCAGTAGTATACAGGGGACAGGGCCTCCTGAGCAGTTCTTC,CASSIQGTGPPEQFF,TRBV19,TRBD1,NA,TRBJ2-1